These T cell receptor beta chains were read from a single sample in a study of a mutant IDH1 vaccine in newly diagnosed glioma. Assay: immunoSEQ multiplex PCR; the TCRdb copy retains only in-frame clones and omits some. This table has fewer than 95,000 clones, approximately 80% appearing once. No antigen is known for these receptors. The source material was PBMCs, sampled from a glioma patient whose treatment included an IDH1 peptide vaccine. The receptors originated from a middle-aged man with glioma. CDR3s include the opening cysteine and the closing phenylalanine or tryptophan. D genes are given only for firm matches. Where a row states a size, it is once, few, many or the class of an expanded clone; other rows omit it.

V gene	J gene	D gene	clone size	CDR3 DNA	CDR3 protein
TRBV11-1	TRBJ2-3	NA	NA	TGTGCCAGCAGCTTCGGGGCCGGGACAGATACGCAGTATTTT	CASSFGAGTDTQYF
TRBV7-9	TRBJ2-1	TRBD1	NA	TGTGCCAGCACCGCGACAGGGAGCTCCTACAATGAGCAGTTCTTC	CASTATGSSYNEQFF
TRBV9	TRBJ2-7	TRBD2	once	TGTGCCAGCAGCTATGGACTAGCGGGTTACGAGCAGTACTTC	CASSYGLAGYEQYF
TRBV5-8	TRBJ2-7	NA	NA	TGTGCCAGCAGCTTATACGTTGCCCTGGGGGAGCAGTACTTC	CASSLYVALGEQYF
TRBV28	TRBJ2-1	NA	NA	TGTGCCAGCAGTGCCTTACAGGGGGCGGGAGGCAATGAGCAGTTCTTC	CASSALQGAGGNEQFF
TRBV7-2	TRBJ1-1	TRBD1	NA	TGTGCCAGCAGCTTAAAGGGGGCCAGTGAAGCTTTCTTT	CASSLKGASEAFF
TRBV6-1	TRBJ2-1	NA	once	TGTGCCTCCAGGGTTCCCCTACCCGATGAGCAGTTCTTC	CASRVPLPDEQFF
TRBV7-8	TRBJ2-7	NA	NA	TGTGCCAGCAGCTTAATCGGACTCTTTACCAACTACGAGCAGTACTTC	CASSLIGLFTNYEQYF
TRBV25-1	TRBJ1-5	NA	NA	TGTGCCAGCAGTGAAGACGCAGGGCAGGGCAATCAGCCCCAGCATTTT	CASSEDAGQGNQPQHF
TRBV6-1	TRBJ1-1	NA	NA	TGTGCCAGCAGTTCACCTCCCGGACAACCAGAAGCTTTCTTT	CASSSPPGQPEAFF
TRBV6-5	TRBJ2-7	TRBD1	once	TGTGCCAGCAGGATGACAGGGGCGGAAGAGCAGTACTTC	CASRMTGAEEQYF
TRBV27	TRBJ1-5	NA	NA	TGTGCCAGCAGTTTAGGCAGGTTGACCCAGCCCCAGCATTTT	CASSLGRLTQPQHF
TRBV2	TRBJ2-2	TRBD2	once	TGTGCCAGCAGGGCGACTAGCGGGCTGACCGGGGAGCTGTTTTTT	CASRATSGLTGELFF
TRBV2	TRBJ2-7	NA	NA	TGTGCCAGCACCCCACGAGGGGGCTACGAGCAGTACTTC	CASTPRGGYEQYF
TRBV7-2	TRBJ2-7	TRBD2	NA	TGTGCCAGCAGCTGGGGGGGCTCCTACGAGCAGTACTTC	CASSWGGSYEQYF
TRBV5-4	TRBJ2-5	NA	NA	TGTGCCAGCAGCCCCTCGGGGATCAGAGGGGGAGAGACCCAGTACTTC	CASSPSGIRGGETQYF
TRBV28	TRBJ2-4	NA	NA	TGTGCCAGCAGTTCCTTTCTAGCTTTGACCAAAAACATTCAGTACTTC	CASSSFLALTKNIQYF
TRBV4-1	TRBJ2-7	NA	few	TGCGCCAGCAGCCAAGAAATTTCGAACAGCTTCTACGAGCAGTACTTC	CASSQEISNSFYEQYF
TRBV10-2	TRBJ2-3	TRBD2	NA	TGCGCCAGCAGTGTACTAGCGGGGGCCACAGATACGCAGTATTTT	CASSVLAGATDTQYF
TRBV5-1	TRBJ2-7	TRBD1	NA	TGCGCCAGCAGCTTGGATCGTCCCGGGACAGGGGGCAGCTACGAGCAGTACTTC	CASSLDRPGTGGSYEQYF
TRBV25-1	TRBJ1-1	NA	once	TGTGCCGCACGGGGTCAAGGCACTGAAGCTTTCTTT	CAARGQGTEAFF
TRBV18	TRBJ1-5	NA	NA	TGTGCCAGCTCACCAAACTCGGGCAGGGGAAATCAGCCCCAGCATTTT	CASSPNSGRGNQPQHF
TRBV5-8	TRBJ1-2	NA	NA	TGTGCCAGCGGCAAGTGGGGCCCTAACTATGGCTACACCTTC	CASGKWGPNYGYTF
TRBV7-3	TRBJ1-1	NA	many	TGTGCCAGCAGCCCACAGGGGAACACTGAAGCTTTCTTT	CASSPQGNTEAFF
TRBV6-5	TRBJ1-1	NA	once	TGTGCCAGCAGTCCCAGTAGAAAGACTGAAGCTTTCTTT	CASSPSRKTEAFF
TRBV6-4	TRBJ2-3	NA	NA	TGTGCCAGCAAACCACGAGCCTGGGGGAGAGACACAGATACGCAGTATTTT	CASKPRAWGRDTDTQYF
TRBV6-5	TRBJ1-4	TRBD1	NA	TGTGCCAGCAGTTACTCGCAGGGGGCGGGAGAAAAACTGTTTTTT	CASSYSQGAGEKLFF
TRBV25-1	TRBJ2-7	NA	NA	TGTGCCAGCGGACGTAGCTACGAGCAGTACTTC	CASGRSYEQYF
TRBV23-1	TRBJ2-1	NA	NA	TGCGCCAGCAGTCAATATATCTGGGGGATTCTCGCGGAGGACTCCTACAATGAGCAGTTCTTC	CASSQYIWGILAEDSYNEQFF
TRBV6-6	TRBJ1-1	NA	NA	TGTGCCAGCATTCTACCCGGATCTTTTATTGAAGCTTTCTTT	CASILPGSFIEAFF
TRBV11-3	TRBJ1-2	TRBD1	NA	TGTGCCAGCAGCTCCCCACAGGGGGGGGGCTACACCTTC	CASSSPQGGGYTF
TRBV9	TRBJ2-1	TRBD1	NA	TGTGCCAGCAGCGTAGGGAGTTTGTCAGGGGGCAATGAGCAGTTCTTC	CASSVGSLSGGNEQFF
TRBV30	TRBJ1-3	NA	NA	TGTGCCTGGAGTGAAAAAAGGACAGCTGGAAACACCATATATTTT	CAWSEKRTAGNTIYF
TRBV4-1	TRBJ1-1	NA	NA	TGCGCCAGCAGCCAAGATCTCTTTGGGGCAGGGAGGGCTGAAGCTTTCTTT	CASSQDLFGAGRAEAFF
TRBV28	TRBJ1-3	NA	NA	TGTGCCAGCAGTACGGGGCTGAGTGGAAACACCATATATTTT	CASSTGLSGNTIYF